A selection of T cell receptor beta chains follows, all from one sample in a study of blood T cell repertoires in COVID-19. TCRdb's table, derived via immunoSEQ multiplex PCR, lists solely in-frame clones and lacks some. The data show around 250,000 clones, 80% to 85% seen once. The sample was peripheral blood. These receptors were collected from a woman aged 40 to 50 who had recovered from COVID-19. The CDR3 runs from the conserved cysteine through the conserved F or W. Each record gives: J gene, clone size, V gene, D gene, CDR3 DNA, CDR3 protein. The D gene is left open where the match is weak. Clone size, where shown, is once, few, many, or a class for clones that have expanded.

j_gene: TRBJ1-1; abundance: -; v_gene: TRBV12-3/TRBV12-4; d_gene: TRBD1; CDR3nt: TGTGCCAGCAGTTTAATAGGACAGGGTGGAGCTTTCTTT; CDR3aa: CASSLIGQGGAFF
j_gene: TRBJ1-2; abundance: once; v_gene: TRBV20-1; d_gene: -; CDR3nt: TGCAGTGCTCAGGGTAATGGCTACACCTTC; CDR3aa: CSAQGNGYTF
j_gene: TRBJ2-1; abundance: -; v_gene: TRBV9; d_gene: TRBD2; CDR3nt: TGTGCCAGCAGCGCTACCGGGACTAGCTCCTACAATGAGCAGTTCTTC; CDR3aa: CASSATGTSSYNEQFF
j_gene: TRBJ2-2; abundance: few; v_gene: TRBV5-1; d_gene: -; CDR3nt: TGCGCCAGCAGTAGTCCCTACACCGGGGAGCTGTTTTTT; CDR3aa: CASSSPYTGELFF
j_gene: TRBJ2-3; abundance: -; v_gene: TRBV29-1; d_gene: TRBD2; CDR3nt: TGCAGCGTTACAAGCGGGGGGGCCGGCACAGATACGCAGTATTTT; CDR3aa: CSVTSGGAGTDTQYF
j_gene: TRBJ1-1; abundance: -; v_gene: TRBV30; d_gene: -; CDR3nt: TGTGCCTGGCGCGTGGACTGGCTCCGTTGGACAGCGTCCGACACTGAAGCTTTCTTT; CDR3aa: CAWRVDWLRWTASDTEAFF
j_gene: TRBJ2-2; abundance: -; v_gene: TRBV9; d_gene: -; CDR3nt: TGTGCCAGCAGCGTAGCTCCGGGGAAAAACACCGGGGAGCTGTTTTTT; CDR3aa: CASSVAPGKNTGELFF
j_gene: TRBJ2-5; abundance: -; v_gene: TRBV5-1; d_gene: TRBD1; CDR3nt: TGCGCCAGCAGCAGGACAGGCCCCGAAGGGACCCAGTACTTC; CDR3aa: CASSRTGPEGTQYF
j_gene: TRBJ1-2; abundance: -; v_gene: TRBV3-1/TRBV3-2; d_gene: -; CDR3nt: TGTGCCAGCAGCCAAGCTCTCGGCTACACCTTC; CDR3aa: CASSQALGYTF
j_gene: TRBJ2-1; abundance: -; v_gene: TRBV7-3; d_gene: TRBD1; CDR3nt: TGTGCCAGCAGCTTTGAGGGGGCTGGTGAGCAGTTCTTC; CDR3aa: CASSFEGAGEQFF
j_gene: TRBJ2-5; abundance: -; v_gene: TRBV7-7; d_gene: TRBD2; CDR3nt: TGTGCCAGCAGCTCAGGGGGACTAGCGGGGCAAGAGACCCAGTACTTC; CDR3aa: CASSSGGLAGQETQYF
j_gene: TRBJ2-5; abundance: -; v_gene: TRBV5-4; d_gene: TRBD1; CDR3nt: TGTGCCAGCAGATGGGACAGGGGGCAAGAGACCCAGTACTTC; CDR3aa: CASRWDRGQETQYF
j_gene: TRBJ2-5; abundance: -; v_gene: TRBV5-1; d_gene: -; CDR3nt: TGCGCCAGCAGCGCGGGACAGTCCTTTCAGGAGACCCAGTACTTC; CDR3aa: CASSAGQSFQETQYF
j_gene: TRBJ1-2; abundance: -; v_gene: TRBV6-6; d_gene: -; CDR3nt: TGTGCCAGCAGTGTGGAGAGAAACTATGGCTACACCTTC; CDR3aa: CASSVERNYGYTF
j_gene: TRBJ2-1; abundance: -; v_gene: TRBV19; d_gene: -; CDR3nt: TGTGCCAGTAGTATACGGCGGGGCAACAATGAGCAGTTCTTC; CDR3aa: CASSIRRGNNEQFF
j_gene: TRBJ1-1; abundance: -; v_gene: TRBV30; d_gene: -; CDR3nt: TGTGCCTGGAGTCGACAAGTAAACACTGAAGCTTTCTTT; CDR3aa: CAWSRQVNTEAFF
j_gene: TRBJ1-5; abundance: -; v_gene: TRBV4-2; d_gene: -; CDR3nt: TGTGCCAGCAGCCAAGACACGGCAGGGTCACAGCCCCAGCATTTT; CDR3aa: CASSQDTAGSQPQHF
j_gene: TRBJ2-4; abundance: once; v_gene: TRBV2; d_gene: TRBD1; CDR3nt: TGTGCCAGCAGTGGGGACAGGGGGCGGGCGATTGTCATTCAGTACTTC; CDR3aa: CASSGDRGRAIVIQYF
j_gene: TRBJ2-5; abundance: -; v_gene: TRBV7-7; d_gene: -; CDR3nt: TGTGCCAGCAGCTTAGCCGGGACTCCCAGACAGACCCAGTACTTC; CDR3aa: CASSLAGTPRQTQYF
j_gene: TRBJ2-7; abundance: -; v_gene: TRBV3-1/TRBV3-2; d_gene: TRBD1; CDR3nt: TGTGCCAGCAGCCGTCGGGACAGGGCCTACGAGCAGTACTTC; CDR3aa: CASSRRDRAYEQYF
j_gene: TRBJ2-7; abundance: -; v_gene: TRBV28; d_gene: -; CDR3nt: TGTGCCAGCAGTACGGGACTTTTTCCGCCCTACGAGCAGTACTTC; CDR3aa: CASSTGLFPPYEQYF
j_gene: TRBJ1-2; abundance: -; v_gene: TRBV29-1; d_gene: TRBD1; CDR3nt: TGCAGCGTGGAGACAGGGTCTGGCTACACCTTC; CDR3aa: CSVETGSGYTF
j_gene: TRBJ2-1; abundance: -; v_gene: TRBV29-1; d_gene: TRBD2; CDR3nt: TGCAGCGTTGGGGCTAGCGGGGGGGGCAATGAGCAGTTCTTC; CDR3aa: CSVGASGGGNEQFF
j_gene: TRBJ2-3; abundance: -; v_gene: TRBV3-1/TRBV3-2; d_gene: TRBD2; CDR3nt: TGTGCCAGCAGCCTTATACGGGAGGGCCCCCCAGATACGCAGTATTTT; CDR3aa: CASSLIREGPPDTQYF
j_gene: TRBJ2-1; abundance: -; v_gene: TRBV2; d_gene: TRBD2; CDR3nt: TGTGCCAGCAGCGGGACTAGCGGGGCCTACTACTACAATGAGCAGTTCTTC; CDR3aa: CASSGTSGAYYYNEQFF
j_gene: TRBJ1-4; abundance: -; v_gene: TRBV28; d_gene: TRBD1; CDR3nt: TGTGCCAGCAGTTCACAGGGGGCAGAAAAACTGTTTTTT; CDR3aa: CASSSQGAEKLFF
j_gene: TRBJ1-2; abundance: once; v_gene: TRBV2; d_gene: -; CDR3nt: TGTGCCAGCAGGCCGGTAGACAGTTACTATGGCTACACCTTC; CDR3aa: CASRPVDSYYGYTF
j_gene: TRBJ1-2; abundance: -; v_gene: TRBV6-5; d_gene: -; CDR3nt: TGTGCCAGCAGTCCCTCAAGGGGGGGCTATGGCTACACCTTC; CDR3aa: CASSPSRGGYGYTF
j_gene: TRBJ1-6; abundance: -; v_gene: TRBV5-1; d_gene: -; CDR3nt: TGCGCCAGCAGCCGTATGACATCTGACTATAATTCACCCCTCCACTTT; CDR3aa: CASSRMTSDYNSPLHF
j_gene: TRBJ1-1; abundance: -; v_gene: TRBV3-1/TRBV3-2; d_gene: TRBD1; CDR3nt: TGTGCCAGCAGCCAAGATGAGGGGGCCTCAGCTTTCTTT; CDR3aa: CASSQDEGASAFF